This T cell receptor (beta chain) was identified during a study of shared clonotypes between healthy human individuals. The CDR3 loop spans 15 amino acids. CDR1 and CDR2 (germline): MNHNS, SASEGT. The V and J ends lost 6 bases and 0 bases respectively, with 9 bases between them. It was at deep level that the assay was run. For unsorted PBMC, 250 to 300 ng DNA per replicate equaled approximately 30,000 T cell genomes. Data came from immunoSEQ multiplex PCR; TCRdb stores just in-frame clones and leaves some out. The sample lists around 430,000 clones, about four fifths occurring once. Study-level findings and limits: Genetic and exposure-history diversity was limited by the few donors.

Comments on this clone: Its antigen is currently unknown.

Sequencing input: PBMCs. This sequence originates from a woman in her 40s in good health. Some clones in this sample may be carry-over from other donors' samples. V gene TRBV6-1 combines with J gene TRBJ2-6; D is unresolved. The CDR3 DNA reads TGTGCCAGCAGCTGGGTCAGCTCTGGGGCCAACGTCCTGACTTTC. It is translated as CASSWVSSGANVLTF.